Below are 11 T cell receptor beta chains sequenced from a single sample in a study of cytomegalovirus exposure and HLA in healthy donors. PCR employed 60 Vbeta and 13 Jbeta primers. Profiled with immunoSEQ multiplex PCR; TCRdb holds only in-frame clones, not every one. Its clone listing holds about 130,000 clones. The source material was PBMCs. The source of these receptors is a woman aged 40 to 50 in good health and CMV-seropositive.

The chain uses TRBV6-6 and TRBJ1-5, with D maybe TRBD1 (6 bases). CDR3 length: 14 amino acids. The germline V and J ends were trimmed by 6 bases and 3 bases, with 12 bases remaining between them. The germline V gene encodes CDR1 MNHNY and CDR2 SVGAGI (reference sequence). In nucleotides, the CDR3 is TGTGCCAGCAGCCCGGACAGTTTCAATCAGCCCCAGCATTTT. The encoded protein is CASSPDSFNQPQHF.

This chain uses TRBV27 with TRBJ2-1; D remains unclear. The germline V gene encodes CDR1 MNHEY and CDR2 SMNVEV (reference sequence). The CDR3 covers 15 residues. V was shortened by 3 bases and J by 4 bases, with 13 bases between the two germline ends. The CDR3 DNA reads TGTGCCAGCAGTTTTAGCCCCAGCGAATACAATGAGCAGTTCTTC. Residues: CASSFSPSEYNEQFF.

This CDR3 reads CASSIQVGRMNTEAFF. The CDR3 coding sequence is TGTGCCAGTAGTATACAGGTGGGCCGGATGAACACTGAAGCTTTCTTT. The J gene is TRBJ1-1, the V gene TRBV19; D is ambiguous. Trimming shortened V by 2 bases and J by 0 bases, and 13 bases separated the two germline ends. CDR1 LNHDA and CDR2 SQIVND come from the germline V gene (reference sequence). CDR3 size: 16 residues.

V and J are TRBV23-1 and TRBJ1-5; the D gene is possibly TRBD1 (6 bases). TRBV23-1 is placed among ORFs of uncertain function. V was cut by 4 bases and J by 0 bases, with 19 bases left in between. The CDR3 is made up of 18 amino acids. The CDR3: CASSRSGGGGSSNQPQHF. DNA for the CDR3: TGCGCCAGCAGTCGCTCGGGAGGGGGGGGGAGTAGCAATCAGCCCCAGCATTTT.

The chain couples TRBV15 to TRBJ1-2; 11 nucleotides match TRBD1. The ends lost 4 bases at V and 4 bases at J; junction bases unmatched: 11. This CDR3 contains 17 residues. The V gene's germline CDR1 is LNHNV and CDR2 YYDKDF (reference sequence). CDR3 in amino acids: CATSTIRGTGGSYGYTF. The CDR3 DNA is TGTGCCACCAGCACCATTCGGGGGACAGGGGGTTCCTATGGCTACACCTTC.

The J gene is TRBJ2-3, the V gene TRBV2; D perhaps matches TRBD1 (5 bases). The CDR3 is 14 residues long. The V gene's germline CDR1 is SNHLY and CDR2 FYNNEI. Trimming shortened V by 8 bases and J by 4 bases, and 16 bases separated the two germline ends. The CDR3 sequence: CASWTPDGPDTQYF. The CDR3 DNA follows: TGTGCCAGCTGGACACCGGACGGTCCAGATACGCAGTATTTT.

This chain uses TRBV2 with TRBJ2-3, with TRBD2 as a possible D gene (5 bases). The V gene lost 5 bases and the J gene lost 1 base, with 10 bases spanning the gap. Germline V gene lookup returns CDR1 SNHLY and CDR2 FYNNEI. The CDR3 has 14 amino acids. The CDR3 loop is CASSYGLRTDTQYF. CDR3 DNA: TGTGCCAGCAGTTACGGACTTCGCACAGATACGCAGTATTTT.

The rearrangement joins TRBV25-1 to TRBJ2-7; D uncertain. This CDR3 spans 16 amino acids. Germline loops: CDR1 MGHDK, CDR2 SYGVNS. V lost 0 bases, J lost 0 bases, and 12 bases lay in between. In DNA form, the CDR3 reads TGTGCCAGCAGTGAATATCGTACATCTAGCTCCTACGAGCAGTACTTC. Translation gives CASSEYRTSSSYEQYF.

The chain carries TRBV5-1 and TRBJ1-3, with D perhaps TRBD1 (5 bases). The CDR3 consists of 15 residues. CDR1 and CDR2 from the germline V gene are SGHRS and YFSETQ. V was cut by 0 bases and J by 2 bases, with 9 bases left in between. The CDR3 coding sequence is TGCGCCAGCAGCTTGGGTACAGGAGCTGGAAACACCATATATTTT. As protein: CASSLGTGAGNTIYF.

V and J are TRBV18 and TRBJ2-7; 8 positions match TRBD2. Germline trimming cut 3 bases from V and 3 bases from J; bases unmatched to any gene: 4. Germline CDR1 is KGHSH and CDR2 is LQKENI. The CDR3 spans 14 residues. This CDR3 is CASSPIAGFYEQYF. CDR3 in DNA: TGTGCCAGCTCACCTATAGCGGGATTCTACGAGCAGTACTTC.

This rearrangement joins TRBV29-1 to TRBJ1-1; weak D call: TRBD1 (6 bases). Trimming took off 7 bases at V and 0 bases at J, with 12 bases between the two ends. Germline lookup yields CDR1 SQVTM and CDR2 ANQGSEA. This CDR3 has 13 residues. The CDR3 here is CSASTGMNTEAFF. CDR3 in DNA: TGCAGCGCCTCGACAGGAATGAACACTGAAGCTTTCTTT.